This T cell receptor (beta chain) derives from a study of cytomegalovirus exposure and HLA in healthy donors (dated by TCRdb to about 2017). About the full investigation: In an earlier analysis of under 600 of the donors, under 300 Gb of sequence data and 117 million unique TCR beta sequences from some 170 million T cells were reported. The T cell repertoires of 666 subjects were profiled by immunosequencing and related to cytomegalovirus serostatus. Rather than using new phenotypic data, the later analysis identified candidate immune exposures from TCR beta sequences and from how often those sequences occurred across donors. A separate validation cohort of about 110 different subjects was used in addition to the roughly 700-subject first cohort. Approximately 310 gigabases of sequencing data and approximately 80 million unique TCR sequences were included in an early release covering roughly 600 HLA-typed donors. A later analysis re-examined previously published TCR beta repertoires from around 670 donors and added high-resolution HLA genotyping to investigate patterns of TCR occurrence. Of the 350 to 450 genotyped donors, about 84% fell in the genetic ancestry cluster associated with self-reported Caucasian donors. Donor age, sex, ethnicity and CMV serostatus were compiled alongside the repertoire data. To predict cytomegalovirus infection status, the study combined high-throughput TCR immunosequencing, statistical association of individual TCRs with disease status, and machine learning. Every discovery cohort repertoire had been produced on one sequencing platform. Both class I and class II loci were covered by HLA typing, at four-digit resolution. Roughly 5 DR-DQ haplotypes were handled as single units for association and clustering, since linkage in the cohort was strong. A later genetic analysis used genome-wide SNP genotypes for about 65% of the roughly 670 donors, treating that subset as a discovery cohort. Among about 370 genotyped donors of the cohort, an average of around 250,000 unique TCR beta nucleotide sequences was sequenced per donor, of which roughly 18% were non-productive. The aim of the study was to test whether cataloging public T cell receptors could identify signatures of past pathogen exposure. Typing coverage varied by locus: about 620-630 donors for A, B, C, DRB1 and DQB1; 522 for DQA1; more than 600 for DPA1; fewer than 480 for DPB1. To decide whether each TCR beta V gene segment behaved as functional or pseudogenic, an earlier analysis of approximately 600 of the donors relied on high-throughput TCR beta sequencing.

The cohort consisted of 600 or so healthy bone marrow donors. At the time of sampling, every cohort member was nominally healthy, though immune exposures that went unrecorded were likely present. The donor was CMV seropositive and was included in the group of approximately 310 seropositive cohort members. A peripheral blood sample was collected from each donor, and TCR beta sequencing was performed on peripheral blood mononuclear cells. Genomic DNA extraction from the blood cell samples was performed with the Qiagen DNeasy Blood Extraction Kit. As for this clone: This receptor's antigen is unknown. Base qualities are not recorded, but no much larger clone differs from it by a single base.

Results the study describes overall, beyond this receptor: Most TCR sequences were seen in very few donors, while some public TCRs were found in many individuals. In a later analysis, several top co-occurrence clusters were reported to appear linked to parvovirus B19, influenza, CMV and Epstein-Barr virus. An association between a missense DCLRE1C variant and V-gene and J-gene trimming of TCR beta chains was found in a later genetic analysis and replicated in an independent cohort. Because HLA typing was unavailable for some donors at each locus, only the typed subset was used in association tests. Compared with the approximately 720-donor mean, donors in an Asian-associated ancestry cluster had fewer N-insertions in productive TCRs, according to a later genetic analysis. In a later analysis, some 18,000 TCR beta sequences were associated with specific HLA alleles at a false discovery rate of 0.05. A few of the identified cytomegalovirus-associated TCR beta chains were confirmed in vitro to be specific for cytomegalovirus antigens. Broadly in line with IMGT annotations, most TCR beta V segments showed up in productive rearrangements about 90% or about 30% of the time in an earlier analysis of 587 of the donors. According to a later analysis, TCR association rates differed among HLA loci, with DRB1 alleles showing the most associated TCRs and HLA-C alleles showing the fewest. The study listed 164 TCR beta chains as associated with cytomegalovirus. The authors suggested that the approach could potentially be extended to other disease states and immunological phenotypes. For the cohort, immune exposure information was limited to CMV serostatus. Presence/absence analyses assumed roughly uniform sequencing depth across donors, an assumption that may not hold. When HLA alleles, especially DR and DQ, strongly co-occurred, TCR associations were difficult to assign to individual alleles. Some IMGT-functional V segments, including TRBV6-2 and TRBV6-3, could not be told apart with the 87-base-pair reads, so those segments were excluded. A group of highly shared sequence variants was considered likely to be a technical artifact of the sequencing pipeline. In a later analysis, HLA-associated TCR beta chains were found to be more clonally expanded and to have lower generation probabilities than equally common non-associated chains. A later analysis found that most CMV-associated TCR beta chains appeared HLA-restricted, with HLA associations seemingly driven largely by CMV exposure. The cohort was sequenced for TCR beta chains only, and without alpha or paired-chain data the features that could be detected were limited. A further reported finding was that TCR beta sequences accurately predicted the HLA-A and HLA-B alleles for most subjects in the first cohort. Correlated functional status among segregating V segments might be attributable to linkage disequilibrium, but an unknown experimental factor could not be ruled out. Cytomegalovirus status was reported to be diagnosed by the classifier with high specificity and sensitivity in both the original and validation cohorts. Because counts were too low, approximately 18 rarely observed V segments, including chromosome 9 orphons, were excluded from the earlier analysis of some 590 of the donors.

Library prep was done by the immunoSEQ multiplex PCR assay. For the multiplex PCR, a mixture combining 60 forward primers for TCR Vbeta segments and 13 reverse primers for TCR Jbeta segments was used. A multiplex PCR assay on genomic DNA amplified the CDR3 region of rearranged TCR beta genes. Amplified TCR beta libraries were sequenced as 87-base-pair reads on the Illumina HiSeq System. The original methods were these. In a later analysis, 77 million or so unique TCR beta chains were counted across the 500 to 850 repertoires, and roughly 11 million of these chains were shared by at least two donors. Raw reads were error-corrected and collapsed into unique sequences by a nearest-neighbor algorithm in which closely related sequences were merged to remove PCR and sequencing errors. To assign V, D and J gene segments, CDR3 sequences were aligned to IMGT reference sequences. Each retained sequence needed at least a six-nucleotide match to both a V gene segment and a J gene segment. Rearrangements were called productive when the CDR3 lacked stop codons and stayed in frame with V and J; all others were non-productive. CDR3 was defined by IMGT convention, running from the second conserved V-encoded cysteine to the conserved J-encoded phenylalanine. The earlier analysis of about 640 of the donors excluded any sequence lacking an unambiguous match to a single V gene segment. In an earlier analysis of several hundred of the donors, V segments were called functional above 56.7% productive rearrangements and were called segregating when the between-donor standard deviation exceeded 5%. A statistical classification framework was built for diagnosing cytomegalovirus status from the catalog of TCR beta chain sequences. A later analysis assigned V and J genes by comparing TCR nucleotide sequences with IMGT/GENE-DB human TR gene sequences. A later analysis assigned CDR3 sequences and most-parsimonious VDJ recombination scenarios with the TCRdist pipeline. A later analysis defined each TCR beta chain by its CDR3 amino acid sequence plus V-gene family, and excluded reads lacking a unique V-gene family. To address suspected cross-contamination and a sequencing artifact, a later analysis removed 450 to 700 highly shared, low-generation-probability nucleotide sequences. A later analysis calculated a clonal expansion index for each public chain from normalized within-repertoire ranks of inferred template counts. A later analysis computed generation probabilities with a VDJ recombination model fitted to out-of-frame rearrangements, and checked the results against IGoR. In a later analysis, TCR-TCR, TCR-HLA and TCR-CMV co-occurrence was scored with hypergeometric tests, and a repertoire-size bias correction was applied to TCR pairs. False discovery rates were estimated in a later analysis by permuting HLA or CMV assignments 20 times. In a later analysis, co-occurring TCRs were grouped using DBSCAN, and TCRdist sequence similarity was added for clustering within HLA-allele-positive subsets. For co-occurrence clustering, repertoires with fewer than 30,000 or more than 120,000 public chains were excluded, along with roughly 5 repertoires with anomalous nucleotide sharing. Not all clones reach the TCRdb copy of this immuneACCESS table, which keeps in-frame sequences only. Checked studies attribute under half of the gap to unresolved V genes and leave the rest unexplained. D and trimming come from the DNA, and the V and J calls and clone size come from that table. This sample comprises about 150,000 clones, around 60% of them detected only once. The top ten clones comprise roughly 6.4% of the sample.

Trimming removed 5 bases from V and 6 bases from J, leaving 7 bases between the germline ends. The CDR3 holds 12 amino acids from the cysteine to the phenylalanine. Of the read, only the CDR3 DNA is kept; its 36 bases are in frame from base 1. CDR1 and CDR2 are drawn from the germline V gene (reference sequence): SSHAT, FNYEAQ. The sequenced sample consisted of PBMCs. This TCR came from a woman aged 55-70 years in good health and CMV-seropositive. The chain is encoded by TRBV7-7 joined to TRBJ2-2; there is no confident call for the D gene. The DNA reads as follows: TGTGCCAGCAGCCCTATAGCCGGGGAGCTGTTTTTT. Its protein is CASSPIAGELFF. The full variable domain, with segments outside the CDR3 supplied by the reference TRBV7-7 and TRBJ2-2 proteins, appears as GAGVSQSPRYKVTKRGQDVTLRCDPISSHATLYWYQQALGQGPEFLTYFNYEAQPDKSGLPSDRFSAERPEGSISTLTIQRTEQRDSAMYRCASSPIAGELFFGEGSRLTVL.